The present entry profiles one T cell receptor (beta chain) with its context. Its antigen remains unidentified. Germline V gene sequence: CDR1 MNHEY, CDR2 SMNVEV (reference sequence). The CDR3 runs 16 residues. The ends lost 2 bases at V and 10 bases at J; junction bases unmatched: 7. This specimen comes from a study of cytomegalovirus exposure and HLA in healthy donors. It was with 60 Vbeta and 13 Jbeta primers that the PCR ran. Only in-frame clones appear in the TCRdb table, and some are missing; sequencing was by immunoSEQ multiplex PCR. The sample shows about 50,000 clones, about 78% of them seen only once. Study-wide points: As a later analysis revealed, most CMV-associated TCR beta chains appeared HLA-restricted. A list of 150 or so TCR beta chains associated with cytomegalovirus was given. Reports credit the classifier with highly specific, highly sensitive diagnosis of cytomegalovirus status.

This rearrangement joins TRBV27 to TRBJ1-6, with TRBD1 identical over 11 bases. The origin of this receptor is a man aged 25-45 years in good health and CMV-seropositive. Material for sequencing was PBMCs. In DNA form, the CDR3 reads TGTGCCAGCAGTTTAGGACAGGGGGCTCAGAAATCACCCCTCCACTTT. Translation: CASSLGQGAQKSPLHF.